A single sample is the source of the 26 T cell receptor beta chains below, sequenced in a study of chemoradiotherapy in HPV16-positive cancers. Method: immunoSEQ multiplex PCR; TCRdb's copy keeps in-frame clones and lacks some. Among tens of thousands of clones, 80% were seen once, and the ten largest hold 3.5% to 4%. Here the sequenced sample was blood, taken from a patient who underwent chemoradiotherapy. These receptors were taken from a human donor with HPV-associated anogenital cancer.

This chain connects TRBV9 to TRBJ2-1, with 11 bases fitting TRBD2. This CDR3 has 14 amino acids. Losses at the gene ends were 1 base for V and 13 bases for J; bases not matched to a gene: 7. Germline lookup yields CDR1 SGDLS and CDR2 YYNGEE. The CDR3 DNA is TGTGCCAGCAGCGTATTAACTAGCGGGGGCCCACAGTTCTTC. Protein: CASSVLTSGGPQFF.

This clone was counted a single time. V is TRBV6-5 and J is TRBJ1-2; no reliable D call. The V gene's germline CDR1 is MNHEY and CDR2 SVGAGI. Trimming shortened V by 7 bases and J by 2 bases, and 11 bases separated the two germline ends. This CDR3 region has 13 residues. The CDR3 protein is CASTPDGNYGYTF. CDR3 in DNA: TGTGCCAGCACCCCGGACGGAAACTATGGCTACACCTTC.

The chain combines TRBV9 with TRBJ2-1; a weak D match, TRBD1 (6 bases). The CDR3 is 15 amino acids. Trimming removed 6 bases from V and 9 bases from J, with 22 bases in between. Germline CDR1 SGDLS, CDR2 YYNGEE. The CDR3 is CASTLSGAGASEQFF. The CDR3 DNA sequence: TGTGCCAGCACCCTTTCCGGGGCAGGGGCCTCTGAGCAGTTCTTC.

This clone showed up just once. This rearrangement joins TRBV14 to TRBJ1-6; no clear D gene. This CDR3 is 18 amino acids long. CDR1 is SGHDN, CDR2 FVKESK, per germline. V shed 1 base and J shed 0 bases, with 13 bases lying between them. The CDR3 DNA sequence: TGTGCCAGCAGCCAAGGAAAGGGCGGGAGCTCCTATAATTCACCCCTCCACTTT. This gives the protein CASSQGKGGSSYNSPLHF.

This chain joins TRBV7-9 and TRBJ2-7, with a possible D match to TRBD1 (6 bases). The CDR3 extends over 16 amino acids. The germline V gene encodes CDR1 SEHNR and CDR2 FQNEAQ (reference sequence). V was pared by 2 bases and J by 5 bases, with 19 bases between. Written as DNA, the CDR3 is TGTGCCAGCAGCTTACCCGGTGTGGGGGCGCCGGACGAGCAGTACTTC. Its translation: CASSLPGVGAPDEQYF.

This chain uses TRBV5-1 with TRBJ2-1; D not certain. This CDR3 is built from 16 residues. V was pared by 3 bases and J by 0 bases, with 13 bases between. CDR1 is SGHRS and CDR2 is YFSETQ in the germline V gene. The CDR3 DNA follows: TGCGCCAGCAGCTCCGGTTCTAGTAACTCCTACAATGAGCAGTTCTTC. It translates to CASSSGSSNSYNEQFF.

The V and J genes are TRBV11-3 and TRBJ2-3, with D possibly being TRBD1 (5 bases). V lost 1 base to trimming and J lost 2 bases, with 10 bases between them. This CDR3 spans 15 amino acids. The germline V gene has CDR1 SGHNT and CDR2 YENEEA. The CDR3 reads CASSLGDSPTDTQYF. The CDR3 nucleotides read TGTGCCAGCAGCTTAGGTGACAGCCCCACAGATACGCAGTATTTT.

The table lists this clone with a few counts. J is TRBJ1-2 and V is TRBV7-2; D remains ambiguous. Trimming removed 1 base from V and 8 bases from J, with 11 bases in between. Germline V gives CDR1 SGHTA, CDR2 FQGNSA. This CDR3 has 13 residues. Here the CDR3 reads CASSLEGRSGYTF. As DNA, the CDR3 is TGTGCCAGCAGCTTAGAGGGCAGATCGGGCTACACCTTC.

V is TRBV11-1 and J is TRBJ1-3, with D uncertain. V was clipped by 5 bases and J by 8 bases, with 16 bases between them. This CDR3 spans 14 amino acids. From germline, CDR1 is SGHAT and CDR2 FQDESV (reference sequence). The CDR3 DNA is TGTGCCAGCAGCGAACCGGGCACGGCGGACACCATATATTTT. Translating it yields CASSEPGTADTIYF.

V is TRBV7-8 and J is TRBJ1-1; D is ambiguous. Per germline, CDR1 SGHVS and CDR2 FQNEAQ. CDR3 length: 13 amino acids. V lost 5 bases and J lost 0, with 7 bases in between. The CDR3 here is CASSRDLNTEAFF. CDR3 sequence (DNA): TGTGCCAGCAGCCGCGACCTGAACACTGAAGCTTTCTTT.

The rearrangement joins TRBV9 to TRBJ2-3; the match to TRBD2 covers 12 bases. Germline CDR1 SGDLS, CDR2 YYNGEE. The CDR3 runs to 16 residues. V shed 4 bases and J 0 bases; nucleotides not matched to a gene: 3. The CDR3: CASSPLAGGSTDTQYF. The CDR3, as DNA: TGTGCCAGCAGCCCTCTAGCGGGGGGGAGCACAGATACGCAGTATTTT.

This chain uses TRBV30 with TRBJ1-1; possibly TRBD1 for D (5 bases). Germline lookup yields CDR1 GTSNPN and CDR2 SVGIG (reference sequence). V lost 3 bases and J lost 5, with 10 bases in between. The CDR3 spans 12 residues. The CDR3 DNA follows: TGTGCCTGGAGAGGGGTAGGGACTGAAGCTTTCTTT. This codes for CAWRGVGTEAFF.

The chain employs TRBV29-1 and TRBJ2-5; tentatively, D is TRBD2 (5 bases). From germline, CDR1 is SQVTM and CDR2 ANQGSEA. The ends were cut back, 7 bases at V and 2 bases at J, with 17 bases in the middle. The CDR3 is 14 amino acids. This CDR3 is CSGSLARLQETQYF. The CDR3 DNA is TGCAGCGGATCCCTAGCCAGGTTACAAGAGACCCAGTACTTC. Full variable domain (remainder filled in from reference TRBV29-1 and TRBJ2-5): SAVISQKPSRDICQRGTSLTIQCQVDSQVTMMFWYRQQPGQSLTLIATANQGSEATYESGFVIDKFPISRPNLTFSTLTVSNMSPEDSSIYLCSGSLARLQETQYFGPGTRLLVL.

The V gene is TRBV19, the J gene TRBJ2-7, with 9 positions matching TRBD1. Germline V gives CDR1 LNHDA, CDR2 SQIVND (reference sequence). V trimming: 11 bases; J trimming: 3 bases; junction bases outside the gene matches: 11. This CDR3 contains 14 residues. The CDR3, as DNA: TGTGCCTCTAGTCCAGGGGGACAGGGCTACGAGCAGTACTTC. Translating it yields CASSPGGQGYEQYF.

The rearrangement joins TRBV19 to TRBJ1-1, with 9 bases fitting TRBD1. CDR1 is LNHDA and CDR2 is SQIVND in the germline V gene (reference sequence). The V segment lost 8 bases and the J segment 1 base; nucleotides outside the gene matches: 5. This CDR3 is 14 amino acids long. For the CDR3, the DNA is TGTGCCAGTTACCGGGACAGGGCGAACACTGAAGCTTTCTTT. Its protein is CASYRDRANTEAFF. Full variable domain (outside the CDR3, taken from reference TRBV19 and TRBJ1-1): DGGITQSPKYLFRKEGQNVTLSCEQNLNHDAMYWYRQDPGQGLRLIYYSQIVNDFQKGDIAEGYSVSREKKESFPLTVTSAQKNPTAFYLCASYRDRANTEAFFGQGTRLTVV.

CDR3 region: CSVEAWGTNTGELFF. The DNA of the CDR3 is TGCAGCGTTGAAGCTTGGGGTACGAACACCGGGGAGCTGTTTTTT. J is TRBJ2-2 and V is TRBV29-1; D gene unclear. In germline, CDR1 is SQVTM, CDR2 ANQGSEA. V was trimmed by 1 base and J by 0 bases, leaving 9 bases between them. The length of the CDR3 is 15 residues.

V gene TRBV27 combines with J gene TRBJ1-4; D remains unclear. This CDR3 spans 16 amino acids. V was clipped by 4 bases and J by 0 bases, with 12 bases between them. Germline values: CDR1 MNHEY, CDR2 SMNVEV (reference sequence). The CDR3 DNA reads as TGTGCCAGCAGTTATTCCAGGTTTGCAACTAATGAAAAACTGTTTTTT. Protein sequence: CASSYSRFATNEKLFF.

This clone occurred once. The chain is built from TRBV5-1 and TRBJ2-7, with 9 bases matching TRBD1. The CDR3 loop spans 17 amino acids. Germline V lookup: CDR1 SGHRS, CDR2 YFSETQ. V lost 1 base and J lost 1; bases outside the gene matches: 9. CDR3 loop: CASSLLPGQGVSYEQYF. The CDR3 coding sequence is TGCGCCAGCAGCTTGTTGCCGGGACAGGGAGTATCCTACGAGCAGTACTTC.

The chain links TRBV7-9 to TRBJ2-2, with 8 bases fitting TRBD2. The CDR3 is 15 amino acids. Germline V lookup: CDR1 SEHNR, CDR2 FQNEAQ (reference sequence). With 2 bases clipped from V and 4 bases from J, the junction kept 3 bases outside the gene matches. The CDR3 loop reads CASSLSGGVTGELFF. The CDR3 bases are TGTGCCAGCAGCTTAAGCGGGGGCGTCACCGGGGAGCTGTTTTTT.

The rearrangement uses TRBV5-4 and TRBJ2-3; 8 bases fit TRBD1. From germline, CDR1 is SGHNT and CDR2 YYREEE (reference sequence). This CDR3 region has 14 residues. Losses at the gene ends were 3 bases for V and 1 base for J; bases not matched to a gene: 1. The CDR3, as DNA: TGTGCCAGCAGCTCGGGACAGGGCACAGATACGCAGTATTTT. Translation gives CASSSGQGTDTQYF.

The chain has TRBV4-1 and TRBJ2-3; 7 nucleotides line up with TRBD2. CDR1 is MGHRA and CDR2 is YSYEKL in the germline V gene. The CDR3 loop spans 16 amino acids. Trimming cost V 2 bases and J 3 bases; bases outside gene matches: 8. CDR3 in DNA: TGCGCCAGCAGCCAACGGAGGAGCGGGGTGACAGATACGCAGTATTTT. Its translation is CASSQRRSGVTDTQYF.

This clone was seen a few times. The chain couples TRBV9 to TRBJ2-1, with a possible D match to TRBD2 (6 bases). This CDR3 is built from 16 residues. Germline CDR1 SGDLS, CDR2 YYNGEE. V gave up 0 bases and J gave up 4 bases, with 14 bases separating them. This chain's CDR3 is CASSVGSLASYNEQFF. The CDR3, as DNA: TGTGCCAGCAGCGTAGGGAGTCTAGCGTCGTACAATGAGCAGTTCTTC.

The chain carries TRBV10-2 and TRBJ2-1, with D possibly matching TRBD2 (6 bases). The CDR3 spans 14 residues. V was cut by 4 bases and J by 1 base, with 8 bases left in between. CDR1 and CDR2 (germline): WSHSY, SAAADI. The DNA of the CDR3 is TGCGCCAGCAGTGTGACTAGATCCTACAATGAGCAGTTCTTC. Encoded protein: CASSVTRSYNEQFF.

The genes are TRBV2 and TRBJ1-5; 7 bases are a match to TRBD1. From germline, CDR1 is SNHLY and CDR2 FYNNEI. J lost 7 bases, V lost 6 bases, and 15 bases had no gene match. CDR3 length: 16 amino acids. CDR3 loop: CASRTNLIGGGQPQHF. CDR3 nucleotides: TGTGCCAGCAGAACCAATTTGATAGGGGGCGGGCAGCCCCAGCATTTT.

The chain joins TRBV6-5 to TRBJ1-5; D perhaps matches TRBD1 (5 bases). CDR3 size: 15 residues. The germline V gene encodes CDR1 MNHEY and CDR2 SVGAGI. V was pared by 0 bases and J by 8 bases, with 14 bases between. The CDR3 loop is CASSYSGQGWEPQHF. The CDR3 nucleotides are TGTGCCAGCAGTTACTCGGGGCAGGGCTGGGAGCCCCAGCATTTT.

The CDR3: CASSIRPNRGNYGYTF. The CDR3 DNA reads as TGTGCCAGTAGTATAAGACCCAACAGGGGAAACTATGGCTACACCTTC. V is TRBV19 and J is TRBJ1-2, with 7 bases aligning to TRBD1. This CDR3 is built from 16 residues. Looked up from germline, CDR1 is LNHDA and CDR2 is SQIVND (reference sequence). Trimming cost V 2 bases and J 2 bases; bases outside gene matches: 8.